Below are 4 T cell receptor beta chains sequenced from a single sample in a study of blood T cells in healthy people across ages. PCR was performed a second time for about 7 to 12 cycles using a sample-barcoded 5' primer and a J-beta primer mix. MiXCR, run by TCRdb on the 5' RACE reads, gives a single entry per CDR3 protein. The sample lists hundreds of thousands of distinct CDR3 sequences; 40% to 50% were seen once. The sequencing input was blood. The receptors here all came from a man in his sixties in good health.

This clonotype was recorded a few times. The chain links TRBV11-2 to TRBJ2-3, with D hard to call. There are 12 residues in the CDR3. Germline CDR1 and CDR2: SGHAT and FQNNGV. V lost 7 bases and J lost 4, with 9 bases in between. The CDR3, as DNA: TGTGCCAGCACAACTTTCTCAGATACGCAGTATTTT. It codes for CASTTFSDTQYF.

The chain employs TRBV3-1 and TRBJ2-7; D call uncertain. The assigned J gene may be wrong: the sequence end matches TRBJ2-4 better. Looked up from germline, CDR1 is LGHDT and CDR2 is YNNKEL (reference sequence). The CDR3 spans 14 residues. The CDR3 region is CASSQGLTVNIQYF. As DNA, the CDR3 is TGTGCCAGCAGCCAGGGCTTGACTGTAAACATTCAGTACTTC.

The J gene is TRBJ1-6, the V gene TRBV5-6; 7 nucleotides line up with TRBD1. J gave up 7 bases and V 2 bases, and 6 bases lay outside the gene matches. The CDR3 sequence is 15 residues long. The V gene's germline CDR1 is SGHDT and CDR2 YYEEEE. The CDR3 DNA follows: TGTGCCAGCAGCTTTTCGGGCAGGGGGAATTCACCCCTCCACTTT. Translated: CASSFSGRGNSPLHF.

V usage is TRBV7-2 and J usage is TRBJ2-7; 7 nucleotides align to TRBD1. The CDR3 length is 13 residues. Per the germline V gene, CDR1 is SGHTA and CDR2 is FQGNSA. V dropped 5 bases and J dropped 6; count of bases not matched to a gene: 7. CDR3 residues: CASSPGGSIEQYF. The CDR3 nucleotides read TGTGCCAGCAGCCCAGGGGGATCTATCGAGCAGTACTTC.